The entry below describes one TCR beta chain. Donors showed nominal health when sampled, although they likely had unrecorded immune exposures. Germline CDR1 is ENHRY and CDR2 is SYGVKD. The V and J ends lost 8 bases and 5 bases respectively, with 28 bases between them. The CDR3 runs to 17 residues. The PCR employed 60 Vbeta primers together with 13 Jbeta primers. Libraries were prepared by immunoSEQ multiplex PCR; TCRdb keeps only in-frame clonotypes and omits some of them. There are 150,000 to 180,000 clones in the sample; 75% to 85% occur only once, and around 5.2% lies in the top ten. The sample comes from a study of cytomegalovirus exposure and HLA in healthy donors.

Input material: PBMCs. The chain links TRBV10-3 to TRBJ2-7, with D perhaps TRBD2 (8 bases). This TCR was sampled from a middle-aged woman in good health and CMV-seropositive. Written as DNA, the CDR3 is TGTGCCATCGGGGAGGGGGCAAGCGGAGCGGGAGTTAACGAGCAGTACTTC. Translating it yields CAIGEGASGAGVNEQYF.